These 25 T cell receptor beta chains were all obtained from the same sample, sequenced in a study of blood T cell repertoires in COVID-19. The method was immunoSEQ multiplex PCR; TCRdb's version includes in-frame clones alone and lacks a portion of them. Here the sample spans 250,000 or so clones, around nine tenths being singletons. Sequenced material: peripheral blood. The receptors derive from a woman in her 40s who had recovered from COVID-19.

The V and J genes are TRBV27 and TRBJ2-3, with D possibly being TRBD1 (5 bases). In germline, CDR1 is MNHEY, CDR2 SMNVEV (reference sequence). V lost 5 bases and J lost 0, with 12 bases in between. The length of the CDR3 is 15 residues. Here the CDR3 reads CASSRRVHSTDTQYF. CDR3 sequence (DNA): TGTGCCAGCAGTCGCAGGGTTCACAGCACAGATACGCAGTATTTT.

The V and J genes are TRBV30 and TRBJ2-7, with 10 bases aligning to TRBD2. Germline CDR1 GTSNPN, CDR2 SVGIG (reference sequence). The junction had 7 bases not matched to a gene; V was cut back by 5 bases and J by 3 bases. The CDR3 totals 14 residues. The CDR3 DNA reads as TGTGCCTGGGTTACCGGGACTAGCGACTACGAGCAGTACTTC. Translated, it gives CAWVTGTSDYEQYF.

V gene TRBV5-4 combines with J gene TRBJ2-1; weak D call: TRBD2 (6 bases). This CDR3 region has 15 residues. CDR1 is SGHNT and CDR2 is YYREEE in the germline V gene (reference sequence). V lost 0 bases to trimming and J lost 4 bases, with 11 bases between them. The CDR3 here is CASSLGSGKYNEQFF. The DNA of the CDR3 is TGTGCCAGCAGCTTGGGTAGCGGAAAATACAATGAGCAGTTCTTC.

The chain has TRBV11-2 and TRBJ2-3; 14 nucleotides line up with TRBD2. This CDR3 region has 17 residues. With 4 bases clipped from V and 3 bases from J, the junction kept 6 bases outside the gene matches. The germline V gene has CDR1 SGHAT and CDR2 FQNNGV. As DNA, the CDR3 is TGTGCCAGCAGCTCCGGGACTAGCGGGAGAGGTACAGATACGCAGTATTTT. Its protein product is CASSSGTSGRGTDTQYF.

The DNA for the CDR3 is TGTGCCAGCAGTGGGACAGAATATCAGCCCCAGCATTTT. Its translation is CASSGTEYQPQHF. The chain recombines TRBV12-3 or TRBV12-4 with TRBJ1-5, with 7 bases identical to TRBD1. With 5 bases clipped from V and 5 bases from J, the junction kept 3 bases outside the gene matches. This CDR3 spans 13 amino acids.

The chain carries TRBV24-1 and TRBJ2-1; 10 bases are a match to TRBD1. V lost 3 bases and J lost 5; bases outside the gene matches: 3. The CDR3 runs to 15 residues. Germline values: CDR1 KGHDR, CDR2 SFDVKD. The CDR3 spells CATSDAGTGDNEQFF. The CDR3 nucleotides are TGTGCCACCAGTGATGCCGGGACAGGGGACAATGAGCAGTTCTTC.

V is TRBV27 and J is TRBJ2-7, with D maybe TRBD1 (6 bases). The CDR3 is made up of 15 amino acids. The V end was cut by 4 bases, the J end by 0 bases, with 13 bases between. The germline gives CDR1 MNHEY, CDR2 SMNVEV (reference sequence). CDR3 residues: CASSYRDPSSYEQYF. In DNA form, the CDR3 reads TGTGCCAGCAGTTACAGGGATCCGAGCTCCTACGAGCAGTACTTC.

This clone showed up many times. This chain's CDR3 is CASSLLANQPQHF. The CDR3 DNA sequence: TGTGCCAGCAGTTTATTGGCTAATCAGCCCCAGCATTTT. J is TRBJ1-5 and V is TRBV27; no reliable D call. Germline V gene lookup returns CDR1 MNHEY and CDR2 SMNVEV (reference sequence). The CDR3 is made up of 13 amino acids. The V gene lost 1 base and the J gene lost 4 bases, with 5 bases spanning the gap.

The J gene is TRBJ2-3, the V gene TRBV1; TRBD2 is the table's D call and was not checked against the DNA. TRBV1 is a recognized pseudogene. The length of the CDR3 is 16 residues. As DNA, the CDR3 is TGCACCAGCAGCCAAGCTCTAGCGGGAGCGCCAGATACGCAGTATTTT. Protein: CTSSQALAGAPDTQYF.

The table lists this clone with a few counts. The chain carries TRBV19 and TRBJ2-1; D not certain. With 5 bases removed from V and 15 bases from J, the gap between germline ends came to 20 bases. The CDR3 is made up of 13 amino acids. Germline CDR1 is LNHDA and CDR2 is SQIVND (reference sequence). CDR3 nucleotide sequence: TGTGCCAGTAGTCCGATGAGTGCGGCGTTGGGGTTCTTC. It translates to CASSPMSAALGFF. The full variable domain, in which reference TRBV19 and TRBJ2-1 provide the parts outside the CDR3, is DGGITQSPKYLFRKEGQNVTLSCEQNLNHDAMYWYRQDPGQGLRLIYYSQIVNDFQKGDIAEGYSVSREKKESFPLTVTSAQKNPTAFYLCASSPMSAALGFFGPGTRLTVL.

This clone was recorded only once. The rearrangement uses TRBV5-1 and TRBJ2-2; 8 bases fit TRBD1. Trimming at V came to 0 bases and at J to 1 base, leaving 8 bases not matched to a gene. The CDR3 is 18 amino acids. The germline V gene encodes CDR1 SGHRS and CDR2 YFSETQ. The CDR3 bases are TGCGCCAGCAGCTTGGCTCAGGGGGCAGTGGGGAACACCGGGGAGCTGTTTTTT. Translating it yields CASSLAQGAVGNTGELFF.

This chain uses TRBV24-1 with TRBJ2-1; 7 bases fit TRBD2. The germline V gene has CDR1 KGHDR and CDR2 SFDVKD. The V gene end was trimmed by 2 bases and the J gene end by 9 bases; junction bases not matched to a gene: 12. The CDR3 has 16 residues. In DNA form, the CDR3 reads TGTGCCACCAGTGATTATCAGGCGGGAGTCGGGGGTGAGCAGTTCTTC. It yields the protein CATSDYQAGVGGEQFF.

This rearrangement joins TRBV4-1 to TRBJ2-1; D is unclear. The germline V gene has CDR1 MGHRA and CDR2 YSYEKL. The CDR3 length is 14 residues. V lost 2 bases, J lost 8 bases, and 13 bases lay in between. The CDR3 spells CASSQLITRDEQFF. CDR3 sequence (DNA): TGCGCCAGCAGCCAACTTATAACCCGAGATGAGCAGTTCTTC.

The J gene is TRBJ2-7, the V gene TRBV30; 11 nucleotides align to TRBD2. The germline gives CDR1 GTSNPN, CDR2 SVGIG (reference sequence). The CDR3 runs 16 residues. V was pared by 8 bases and J by 2 bases, with 14 bases of the junction left unmatched. The CDR3 sequence is CAGTLAGGHPPYEQYF. In DNA, the CDR3 is TGTGCCGGGACTCTAGCGGGAGGCCATCCCCCCTACGAGCAGTACTTC. Full variable domain (missing parts from reference TRBV30 and TRBJ2-7): SQTIHQWPATLVQPVGSPLSLECTVEGTSNPNLYWYRQAAGRGLQLLFYSVGIGQISSEVPQNLSASRPQDRQFILSSKKLLLSDSGFYLCAGTLAGGHPPYEQYFGPGTRLTVT.

The rearrangement links TRBV18 to TRBJ2-1; unclear D gene. CDR1 is KGHSH, CDR2 LQKENI, per germline. V was trimmed by 0 bases and J by 13 bases, leaving 13 bases between them. The length of the CDR3 is 13 residues. CDR3 amino acids: CASSPPVQLIQFF. The CDR3 DNA is TGTGCCAGCTCACCACCGGTCCAGTTGATTCAGTTCTTC.

The chain joins TRBV7-9 to TRBJ1-4; 7 bases align to TRBD1. Germline V gene data show CDR1 as SEHNR and CDR2 as FQNEAQ (reference sequence). Trimming removed 5 bases from V and 8 bases from J; junction bases left unmatched: 5. This CDR3 has 13 residues. CDR3 DNA: TGTGCCAGCAGCATTACAGGGGAGGAAAAACTGTTTTTT. Residues: CASSITGEEKLFF.

The chain has TRBV18 and TRBJ2-7; 10 bases are shared with TRBD2. The ends lost 2 bases at V and 2 bases at J; junction bases unmatched: 12. CDR3 size: 18 residues. Germline loops: CDR1 KGHSH, CDR2 LQKENI. The CDR3 DNA reads TGTGCCAGCTCACCAAATGGGGGGCCTAGCGGGGGAACCTACGAGCAGTACTTC. Its protein product is CASSPNGGPSGGTYEQYF.

The J gene is TRBJ2-1, the V gene TRBV3-1 (or the pseudogene TRBV3-2); TRBD1 agrees at 8 bases. Per germline, CDR1 LGHDT and CDR2 YNNKEL (reference sequence). V trimming: 5 bases; J trimming: 6 bases; junction bases outside the gene matches: 6. CDR3 size: 14 residues. Here the CDR3 DNA reads TGTGCCAGCAGCTGGGACAGGCTGGGCAATGAGCAGTTCTTC. It encodes CASSWDRLGNEQFF.

This clone came up a few times. This chain links TRBV5-4 with TRBJ2-1; TRBD2 aligns across 7 bases. V shed 4 bases and J 8 bases; nucleotides not matched to a gene: 6. CDR3 length equals 13 residues. Germline assignment: CDR1 SGHNT and CDR2 YYREEE (reference sequence). CDR3 sequence (DNA): TGTGCCAGCAGCGGGGGGGACTGGGATGAGCAGTTCTTC. This translates into CASSGGDWDEQFF.

The gene calls are TRBV7-9 and TRBJ2-2, with 12 positions matching TRBD2. This CDR3 spans 16 amino acids. V was clipped by 10 bases and J by 8 bases; unmatched bases: 14. The V gene's germline CDR1 is SEHNR and CDR2 FQNEAQ (reference sequence). The DNA for the CDR3 is TGTGCCACCCACCCGACTAGCGGGAGATTGGCTGGGGAGCTGTTTTTT. Its translation: CATHPTSGRLAGELFF.

This rearrangement joins TRBV6-4 to TRBJ2-1, with 8 bases aligning to TRBD2. J was trimmed by 4 bases and V by 5 bases; bases with no gene match: 4. CDR1 is MRHNA, CDR2 SNTAGT, per germline. CDR3 length: 14 residues. CDR3 DNA sequence: TGTGCCAGCAGTAGCGGGAGTGGTTACAATGAGCAGTTCTTC. Its protein is CASSSGSGYNEQFF.

The chain combines TRBV7-8 with TRBJ1-3; TRBD1 matches 8 bases. Unmatched junction bases numbered 8, after V lost 3 bases and J lost 1 base. Germline V lookup: CDR1 SGHVS, CDR2 FQNEAQ. The CDR3 is made up of 17 amino acids. The CDR3 nucleotides read TGTGCCAGCAGCTTCTTAGGACAGGGTCTTTCTGGAAACACCATATATTTT. The encoded protein is CASSFLGQGLSGNTIYF.

CDR3 protein: CASSVVAGEQFF. CDR3 DNA sequence: TGTGCCAGCAGCGTAGTAGCGGGGGAGCAGTTCTTC. This rearrangement joins TRBV9 to TRBJ2-1; 8 nucleotides match TRBD2. The CDR3 has 12 amino acids. Germline V gene sequence: CDR1 SGDLS, CDR2 YYNGEE. The V segment lost 0 bases and the J segment 10 bases; nucleotides outside the gene matches: 0.

This chain uses TRBV5-1 with TRBJ1-2; possible D gene TRBD1, 6 bases. Germline lookup yields CDR1 SGHRS and CDR2 YFSETQ. The V and J ends lost 2 bases and 6 bases respectively, with 14 bases between them. This CDR3 is built from 14 residues. The CDR3 here is CASSFQGNGDGYTF. CDR3 sequence (DNA): TGCGCCAGCAGCTTTCAGGGGAACGGGGATGGCTACACCTTC. Using reference TRBV5-1 and TRBJ1-2 for the parts outside the CDR3, the full variable domain is KAGVTQTPRYLIKTRGQQVTLSCSPISGHRSVSWYQQTPGQGLQFLFEYFSETQRNKGNFPGRFSGRQFSNSRSEMNVSTLELGDSALYLCASSFQGNGDGYTFGSGTRLTVV.

This rearrangement joins TRBV3-1 (or the pseudogene TRBV3-2) to TRBJ2-5; the match to TRBD2 covers 12 bases. There are 17 residues in the CDR3. Germline V gene lookup returns CDR1 LGHDT and CDR2 YNNKEL (reference sequence). Unmatched junction bases numbered 8, after V lost 4 bases and J lost 2 bases. The CDR3 DNA is TGTGCCAGCAGCCCATTCCGGGGACTAGCGGGTCAAGAGACCCAGTACTTC. Its translation is CASSPFRGLAGQETQYF.